The 25 T cell receptor beta chains listed next were all sequenced from one sample in a study of T cells in Graves' hyperthyroidism and ophthalmopathy (dated by TCRdb to between 2018 and 2020). Libraries were constructed by multiplex PCR. These reads were obtained on an Illumina HiSeq 2000. The TCR beta CDR3 regions were amplified from RNA transcripts. A first-round RT-PCR of the TCR CDR3 used the HTBI primer set with the Qiagen OneStep RT-PCR kit. TCRdb trimmed public reads at Q25 via fastp, called clones via MiXCR and kept in-frame beta chains. Rows matching on CDR3 protein sequence are summarized as one entry with the most common DNA and genes. This sample has fewer than 300,000 distinct CDR3 sequences in its table, and less than 30% of those were observed once. The ten largest account for about 30% of the sample. The sequenced material came from blood. The receptors here all came from a man aged 40-50 years with Graves' hyperthyroidism that later progressed to Graves' ophthalmopathy.

This clonotype was counted between two and nine times. The chain joins TRBV28 to TRBJ2-5; D may match TRBD1 or TRBD2 (6 bases each). Between the trimmed V and J ends, which lost 6 bases and 6 bases, there was a span of 14 bases. CDR3 size: 13 residues. Germline assignment: CDR1 MDHEN and CDR2 SYDVKM. Written as DNA, the CDR3 is TGTGCCAGCAGCACAGGGAGGTTGAAGACCCAGTACTTC. Translated, it gives CASSTGRLKTQYF.

This sequence joins TRBV12-3 or TRBV12-4 and TRBJ1-1, with a possible D match to TRBD1 (6 bases). V was trimmed by 4 bases and J by 4 bases, leaving 19 bases between them. The CDR3 runs to 16 residues. CDR3 bases: TGTGCCAGCAGTTACTCGTATGGGGAAGGGGGCACTGAAGCTTTCTTT. The encoded protein is CASSYSYGEGGTEAFF.

There are many counts of this clonotype. The rearrangement links TRBV24-1 to TRBJ2-2; TRBD1 matches 7 bases. Germline CDR1 is KGHDR and CDR2 is SFDVKD. The CDR3 has 16 amino acids. The junction had 11 bases not matched to a gene; V was cut back by 4 bases and J by 7 bases. The CDR3 spells CATSDRDRDGVGELFF. The CDR3 nucleotides read TGTGCCACCAGTGACCGTGACAGGGACGGGGTCGGGGAGCTGTTTTTT.

This clonotype has ten or more counts. This chain connects TRBV14 to TRBJ2-7; TRBD2 might be the D (6 bases). The CDR3 contains 14 residues. Germline V gene sequence: CDR1 SGHDN, CDR2 FVKESK. Trimming took off 4 bases at V and 5 bases at J, with 15 bases between the two ends. The CDR3 DNA follows: TGTGCCAGCAGCCGGGACTCCTTGATCGACGAGCAGTACTTC. The encoded protein is CASSRDSLIDEQYF.

This clonotype was observed at least ten times. The chain has TRBV2 and TRBJ1-5; 7 bases are shared with TRBD1. The CDR3 sequence is 11 residues long. Germline loops: CDR1 SNHLY, CDR2 FYNNEI. V lost 2 bases to trimming and J lost 16 bases; unmatched junction nucleotides: 5. The CDR3 is CASSESGQEHF. CDR3 DNA sequence: TGTGCCAGCAGTGAATCCGGACAGGAACATTTT.

This clonotype was counted ten times or more. V gene TRBV7-3 combines with J gene TRBJ2-2, with D possibly being TRBD1 (5 bases). The CDR3 sequence is 13 residues long. Germline V gives CDR1 SGHTA, CDR2 FQGTGA. The germline V and J ends were trimmed by 5 bases and 4 bases, with 8 bases remaining between them. DNA of the CDR3: TGTGCCAGCAGCAGACAGTTCACCGGGGAGCTGTTTTTT. Translating gives CASSRQFTGELFF. Supplemented by reference TRBV7-3 and TRBJ2-2, the full variable domain reads GAGVSQTPSNKVTEKGKYVELRCDPISGHTALYWYRQSLGQGPEFLIYFQGTGAADDSGLPNDRFFAVRPEGSVSTLKIQRTERGDSAVYLCASSRQFTGELFFGEGSRLTVL.

This clonotype has a count of ten or more. The rearrangement links TRBV6-2 or TRBV6-3 to TRBJ2-7; the D gene is possibly TRBD2 (6 bases). Germline V gene data show CDR1 as MNHEY and CDR2 as SVGEGT. This CDR3 contains 14 residues. Between the trimmed V and J ends, which lost 6 bases and 2 bases, there was a span of 14 bases. The CDR3: CASSRASATYEQYF. CDR3 sequence (DNA): TGTGCCAGCAGCCGAGCTAGCGCCACCTACGAGCAGTACTTC.

In its sample, this clonotype was seen many times. This chain links TRBV24-1 with TRBJ1-5; D is unresolved. This CDR3 is built from 14 residues. The ends were cut back, 4 bases at V and 4 bases at J, with 10 bases in the middle. Germline CDR1 KGHDR, CDR2 SFDVKD. CDR3 in amino acids: CATSEVSSNQPQHF. The CDR3 region has the DNA TGTGCCACCAGTGAGGTCAGCTCAAATCAGCCCCAGCATTTT.

Ten or more counts support this clonotype. J is TRBJ2-5 and V is TRBV20-1; 7 bases are shared with TRBD1. Germline trimming cut 0 bases from V and 4 bases from J; bases unmatched to any gene: 5. This CDR3 is 14 amino acids long. Germline assignment: CDR1 DFQATT and CDR2 SNEGSKA (reference sequence). The CDR3 spells CSARDGTAGETQYF. CDR3 bases: TGCAGTGCTAGAGACGGGACAGCAGGAGAGACCCAGTACTTC.

This clonotype showed up many times. The chain couples TRBV6-2 or TRBV6-3 to TRBJ2-2, with 12 positions matching TRBD2. The CDR3 is 16 residues long. Looked up from germline, CDR1 is MNHEY and CDR2 is SVGEGT. Germline trimming cut 5 bases from V and 4 bases from J; bases unmatched to any gene: 5. In nucleotides, the CDR3 is TGTGCCAGCAGTGGCACTAGCGGGAGGTCCACCGGGGAGCTGTTTTTT. This sequence encodes CASSGTSGRSTGELFF.

This clonotype was counted many times. This chain joins TRBV11-2 and TRBJ2-7; D may be TRBD1 (7 bases). The CDR3 length is 14 residues. Germline CDR1 reads SGHAT; CDR2 reads FQNNGV. V gave up 5 bases and J gave up 7 bases, with 18 bases separating them. The CDR3 DNA follows: TGTGCCAGCAGCCAGACAGGGAGGAGGGGAGAGCAGTACTTC. The encoded protein is CASSQTGRRGEQYF.

This clonotype has ten or more counts. The chain is built from TRBV20-1 and TRBJ1-2; 7 positions agree with TRBD1. The ends lost 0 bases at V and 6 bases at J; junction bases unmatched: 4. Germline CDR1 and CDR2: DFQATT and SNEGSKA (reference sequence). The CDR3 sequence is 13 residues long. CDR3 loop: CSARETGDNGYTF. CDR3 DNA: TGCAGTGCTAGAGAAACAGGGGATAATGGCTACACCTTC.

This clonotype was recorded a few times. The chain combines TRBV12-3 or TRBV12-4 with TRBJ1-2, with a weak D call TRBD1 (6 bases). The CDR3 sequence is 15 residues long. Trimming took 8 bases from V and 0 from J, leaving 16 bases between them. CDR3 DNA: TGTGCCAGCGGCCAACGGACAGCAACTAACTATGGCTACACCTTC. Translation gives CASGQRTATNYGYTF.

At least ten counts were recorded for this clonotype. This chain uses TRBV7-9 with TRBJ1-1, with 7 bases matching TRBD1. This CDR3 region has 17 residues. V dropped 5 bases and J dropped 0; count of bases not matched to a gene: 12. Per the germline V gene, CDR1 is SEHNR and CDR2 is FQNEAQ (reference sequence). DNA of the CDR3: TGTGCCAGCAGCCTATCTGGGGACAGCTCCTTGAACACTGAAGCTTTCTTT. Protein: CASSLSGDSSLNTEAFF.

This clonotype was detected many times. This chain uses TRBV5-5 with TRBJ1-2, with 9 bases lining up with TRBD1. Germline CDR1 reads SGHKS; CDR2 reads YYEKEE (reference sequence). After removal of 3 bases from V and 4 bases from J, the junction contained 4 bases not matched to a gene. The CDR3 is 14 amino acids. The DNA for the CDR3 is TGTGCCAGCAGCTATGGACAGGGGATCTATGGCTACACCTTC. It is translated as CASSYGQGIYGYTF.

This clonotype showed up many times. The V and J genes are TRBV12-3 or TRBV12-4 and TRBJ1-1; D unresolved. This CDR3 contains 14 residues. V was cut by 1 base and J by 1 base, with 7 bases left in between. The CDR3 protein is CASSLGERNTEAFF. The CDR3 DNA reads TGTGCCAGCAGTTTAGGGGAGAGGAACACTGAAGCTTTCTTT.

This chain uses TRBV2 with TRBJ2-2; TRBD2 aligns across 11 bases. The CDR3 runs 18 residues. Trimming removed 2 bases from V and 6 bases from J; junction bases left unmatched: 11. Germline values: CDR1 SNHLY, CDR2 FYNNEI. The CDR3 protein is CASSEWRVAGGQAGELFF. The CDR3 nucleotides read TGTGCCAGCAGTGAATGGCGTGTAGCGGGAGGGCAAGCCGGGGAGCTGTTTTTT.

The chain uses TRBV29-1 and TRBJ2-5; D ambiguous. The CDR3 covers 9 residues. V lost 1 base and J lost 10, with 4 bases in between. Looked up from germline, CDR1 is SQVTM and CDR2 is ANQGSEA. The DNA of the CDR3 is TGCAGCGTTGAAGGGGACCAGTACTTC. Translation: CSVEGDQYF.

The chain carries TRBV12-3 or TRBV12-4 and TRBJ2-2, with 9 bases lining up with TRBD1. V shed 6 bases, J shed 0 bases, and the junction held 8 bases outside the gene matches. The CDR3 is 17 amino acids. The CDR3 sequence is CASRGAGQGTNTGELFF. CDR3 in DNA: TGTGCCAGCAGAGGGGCGGGACAGGGTACGAACACCGGGGAGCTGTTTTTT.

This sequence joins TRBV6-1 and TRBJ1-5, with D maybe TRBD1 (5 bases). CDR1 and CDR2 (germline): MNHNS, SASEGT. V was shortened by 8 bases and J by 0 bases, with 8 bases between the two germline ends. The CDR3 loop spans 13 amino acids. CDR3 region: CASAGTSNQPQHF. In DNA form, the CDR3 reads TGTGCCAGCGCGGGGACTAGCAATCAGCCCCAGCATTTT.

This clonotype has a count of ten or more. The CDR3 nucleotides are TGCAGCGTTGAGGCTAGGAACTACGAGCAGTACTTC. Translation: CSVEARNYEQYF. The gene calls are TRBV29-1 and TRBJ2-7; D remains ambiguous. The CDR3 is 12 amino acids. In germline, CDR1 is SQVTM, CDR2 ANQGSEA. V was cut by 3 bases and J by 3 bases, with 9 bases left in between.

This clonotype occurred many times. The V and J genes are TRBV29-1 and TRBJ2-7; maybe TRBD2 (6 bases). This CDR3 spans 12 amino acids. V was clipped by 4 bases and J by 4 bases, with 11 bases between them. Per germline, CDR1 SQVTM and CDR2 ANQGSEA. DNA of the CDR3: TGCAGCGTTGCGGGAGAGAGGTACGAGCAGTACTTC. Encoded protein: CSVAGERYEQYF.

The gene calls are TRBV19 and TRBJ2-7, with no clear D. Trimming pared 9 bases from V and 2 bases from J, leaving 14 bases between. There are 13 residues in the CDR3. Germline CDR1 LNHDA, CDR2 SQIVND (reference sequence). CDR3 loop: CASLYFKAYEQYF. CDR3 coding DNA: TGTGCCAGCCTCTATTTTAAAGCCTACGAGCAGTACTTC.

This clonotype was seen a handful of times. The chain is built from TRBV19 and TRBJ2-5; 10 bases line up with TRBD1. The junction had 8 bases not matched to a gene; V was cut back by 3 bases and J by 4 bases. The CDR3 runs 16 residues. Germline V gene data show CDR1 as LNHDA and CDR2 as SQIVND (reference sequence). The chain's CDR3 is CASSMPRQGAGETQYF. In DNA form, the CDR3 reads TGTGCCAGTAGTATGCCAAGACAGGGGGCCGGAGAGACCCAGTACTTC. Combining the CDR3 with reference TRBV19 and TRBJ2-5 gives the whole variable domain DGGITQSPKYLFRKEGQNVTLSCEQNLNHDAMYWYRQDPGQGLRLIYYSQIVNDFQKGDIAEGYSVSREKKESFPLTVTSAQKNPTAFYLCASSMPRQGAGETQYFGPGTRLLVL.

This chain joins TRBV6-2 or TRBV6-3 and TRBJ2-5, with no clear D. Between the trimmed V and J ends, which lost 8 bases and 2 bases, there was a span of 21 bases. Germline V CDR1 and CDR2: MNHEY, SVGEGT. The CDR3 totals 16 residues. Here the CDR3 DNA reads TGTGCCAGCTCACCCGGGCTTGTGGTATTACAAGAGACCCAGTACTTC. This encodes CASSPGLVVLQETQYF.